This record covers a single T cell receptor (beta chain). This sample is part of a study of blood T cell repertoires in COVID-19. Study processing details: For nucleated cells, counts were estimated from reference gene primer amplification. Sequencing was performed with immunoSEQ multiplex PCR; in TCRdb, only in-frame clones are kept and a portion is missing. The D gene and trimming were derived from the DNA, and the V and J assignments and clone size from that table. The data contain about 130,000 clones, over 75% of them singletons. This CDR3 has 13 amino acids. Germline trimming cut 5 bases from V and 6 bases from J; bases unmatched to any gene: 6. Germline V gene data show CDR1 as GTSNPN and CDR2 as SVGIG (reference sequence).

The TCR originated in a man aged 35 to 55 with active or convalescent COVID-19. Source material: peripheral blood. This chain links TRBV30 with TRBJ1-5, with TRBD1 matching 8 bases. The CDR3: CAWDRGRGQPQHF. The CDR3 DNA reads as TGTGCCTGGGACAGGGGAAGAGGTCAGCCCCAGCATTTT.